This TCR beta chain is from a study of human T cells and chemical hapten exposure. Study-level points and caveats: Significantly greater numbers of large CDR3 similarity clusters came from expanded TCRs than from controls. No shift was seen in TCRs above 1 in 1000 frequency with DPC sensitization.

CDR1 and CDR2 (germline): MGHDK, SYGVNS. V was trimmed by 4 bases and J by 7 bases, leaving 20 bases between them. CDR3 size: 17 residues. As concerns this clonotype: Its antigen is unknown.

Specified time point: patch test 2, 6 weeks after DPC sensitization. The sample's treatment: therapeutic diphenylcyclopropenone sensitization with weekly scalp DPC. The starting material, unfractionated whole blood, was used for total RNA extraction. Study processing details: Sampled TCR counts reached a median of roughly 100,000 per sample, with values ranging from roughly 23,224 to 690,600. From the RACE reads, TCRdb called clonotypes with MiXCR, one entry per CDR3 protein. It is TCRdb's table, rather than the study itself, that gives the V and J calls and clone size. The data hold about 140,000 distinct CDR3 sequences, with about 12% observed a single time.

The genes are TRBV25-1 and TRBJ1-6; TRBD1 might be the D (5 bases). The TCR sequence derives from a woman in her forties or fifties with alopecia areata. Some clones in this sample may be carry-over from other donors' samples. This specimen consisted of whole blood, obtained in connection with sensitization to the hapten diphenylcyclopropenone (DPC). The CDR3 region is CASSGGRRGHVNSPLHF. The CDR3 DNA reads TGTGCCAGCAGTGGAGGCAGGAGGGGCCATGTAAATTCACCCCTCCACTTT.